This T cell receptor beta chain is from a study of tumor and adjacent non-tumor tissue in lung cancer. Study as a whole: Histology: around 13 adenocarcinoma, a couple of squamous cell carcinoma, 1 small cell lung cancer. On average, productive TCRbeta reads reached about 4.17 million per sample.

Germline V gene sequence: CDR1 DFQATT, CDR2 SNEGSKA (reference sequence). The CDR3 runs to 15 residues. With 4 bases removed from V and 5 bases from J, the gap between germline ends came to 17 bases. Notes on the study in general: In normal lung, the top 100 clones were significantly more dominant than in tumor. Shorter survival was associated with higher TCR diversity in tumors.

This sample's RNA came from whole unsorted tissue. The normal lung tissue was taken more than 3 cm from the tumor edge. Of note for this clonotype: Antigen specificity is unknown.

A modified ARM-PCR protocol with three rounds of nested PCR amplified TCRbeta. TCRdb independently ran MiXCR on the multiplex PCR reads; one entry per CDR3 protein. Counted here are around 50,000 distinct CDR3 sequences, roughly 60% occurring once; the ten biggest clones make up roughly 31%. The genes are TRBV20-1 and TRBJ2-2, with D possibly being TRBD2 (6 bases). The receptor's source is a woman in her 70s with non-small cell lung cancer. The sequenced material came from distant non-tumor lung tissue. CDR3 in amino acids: CSATIAVEETGELFF. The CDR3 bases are TGCAGTGCTACAATAGCGGTAGAGGAAACCGGGGAGCTGTTTTTT.